This TCR beta chain comes out of a study of T cell changes during pregnancy in multiple sclerosis. Sequencing used immunoSEQ multiplex PCR; TCRdb keeps in-frame clones, though not all of them. This sample has 60,000 to 80,000 clones, with less than 90% found just once. CDR1 and CDR2 from the germline V gene are PRHDT and FYEKMQ (reference sequence). Trimming took 0 bases from V and 7 from J; bases not matched to a gene: 7. This CDR3 comprises 15 residues. The material sequenced was peripheral blood, taken before pregnancy. The TCR was taken from a female donor with multiple sclerosis, enrolled in a pregnancy study. The V and J genes are TRBV13 and TRBJ2-7; TRBD2 matches at 9 bases. CDR3 sequence reads: CASSLGASGIGEQYF. The CDR3 nucleotides read TGTGCCAGCAGCTTAGGCGCTAGCGGGATCGGGGAGCAGTACTTC.